The sequence of this TCR beta chain was determined in a study of blood T cell repertoires in COVID-19. This clone was seen once. Other DNA variants within this sample encode the same CDR3. In the authors' workflow: Estimation of nucleated cell counts was performed using reference gene primer amplification. This table comes from immunoSEQ multiplex PCR, and its TCRdb copy is limited to in-frame clones, with some not included. V and J calls and clone size are copied from that table; D and trimming were computed from the DNA. The table records over 85,000 clones, around 87% of them present only once. Sequenced: peripheral blood. The sequence came from a man over 45 with active or convalescent COVID-19.

DNA of the CDR3: TGCAGCGTTGAAGGTCGGGGGGGTCGCGGCTATGGCTACACCTTC. Its translation is CSVEGRGGRGYGYTF. This chain links TRBV29-1 with TRBJ1-2; perhaps TRBD1 as D (5 bases). The CDR3 length is 15 residues. V was shortened by 1 base and J by 4 bases, with 16 bases between the two germline ends. Germline V gene sequence: CDR1 SQVTM, CDR2 ANQGSEA.